These 29 T cell receptor beta chains share one sample of origin, sequenced in a study of blood T cell repertoires in COVID-19 (dated by TCRdb to the early 2020s). The library relied on the immunoSEQ multiplex PCR assay. What TCRdb holds here is the immuneACCESS table cut down to in-frame rearrangements. Part of the clones is not present; checked against another copy, under half of the missing clones reflect an unresolved V gene, and the others are unexplained. The sample has a few hundred thousand clones on record, 70% to 90% of them singletons. Together, the top ten hold approximately 4% of the sample. Specimen: PBMCs or T cells enriched from blood (not recorded which). The receptors were sampled from a woman under 40 who had recovered from COVID-19.

This clone appeared once. The chain has TRBV28 and TRBJ1-4, with 12 bases identical to TRBD1. This CDR3 comprises 17 residues. The germline V gene has CDR1 MDHEN and CDR2 SYDVKM. The V gene end was trimmed by 5 bases and the J gene end by 8 bases; junction bases not matched to a gene: 12. CDR3 nucleotide sequence: TGTGCCAGCAGTCCCGGGACAGGGGGCTGGTACCGCGAAAAACTGTTTTTT. Translating gives CASSPGTGGWYREKLFF.

This chain uses TRBV7-2 with TRBJ2-2; 7 bases agree with TRBD2. Trimming at V came to 6 bases and at J to 5 bases, leaving 18 bases not matched to a gene. The CDR3 is made up of 18 amino acids. Germline-derived CDR1 and CDR2 are SGHTA and FQGNSA. The CDR3 reads CASSFFGVTGGPTGELFF. CDR3 DNA sequence: TGTGCCAGCAGTTTTTTCGGGGTAACGGGGGGTCCTACCGGGGAGCTGTTTTTT.

This chain joins TRBV28 and TRBJ2-3; TRBD2 matches 14 bases. This CDR3 contains 19 residues. J lost 2 bases, V lost 6 bases, and 13 bases had no gene match. CDR1 MDHEN and CDR2 SYDVKM come from the germline V gene. The DNA for the CDR3 is TGTGCCAGCAGCAAGGGACTAGCGGGGGCGGATTATAACACAGATACGCAGTATTTT. Protein sequence: CASSKGLAGADYNTDTQYF.

A few counts support this clone. This chain joins TRBV3-1 (or the pseudogene TRBV3-2) and TRBJ2-7; TRBD2 aligns across 7 bases. Per germline, CDR1 LGHDT and CDR2 YNNKEL (reference sequence). The CDR3 is made up of 17 amino acids. V lost 2 bases and J lost 3; bases outside the gene matches: 13. The CDR3 sequence is CASSQKRRTRDNYEQYF. The CDR3 DNA follows: TGTGCCAGCAGCCAAAAAAGAAGGACTAGAGATAACTACGAGCAGTACTTC.

This clone occurred a few times. The identical CDR3 is also encoded by other nucleotide sequences in the sample. The V and J genes are TRBV12-3 or TRBV12-4 and TRBJ2-7; 7 bases match TRBD1. V shed 1 base and J 5 bases; nucleotides not matched to a gene: 2. CDR3 length equals 13 residues. This CDR3 reads CASSLGQGHEQYF. In nucleotides, the CDR3 is TGTGCCAGCAGTTTAGGACAGGGTCACGAGCAGTACTTC.

The chain couples TRBV2 to TRBJ1-2; unclear D gene. With 7 bases removed from V and 3 bases from J, the gap between germline ends came to 12 bases. CDR1 SNHLY and CDR2 FYNNEI come from the germline V gene. This CDR3 has 13 amino acids. The CDR3: CASNPLRDYGYTF. CDR3 bases: TGTGCCAGCAATCCACTCCGGGACTATGGCTACACCTTC.

This sequence joins TRBV10-3 and TRBJ2-2, with 10 positions matching TRBD2. J gave up 3 bases and V 2 bases, and 0 bases lay outside the gene matches. Germline values: CDR1 ENHRY, CDR2 SYGVKD. The CDR3 totals 15 residues. The CDR3 nucleotides are TGTGCCATCAGTGAGAGCGGGAGGGACACCGGGGAGCTGTTTTTT. Translated: CAISESGRDTGELFF.

The gene calls are TRBV24-1 and TRBJ2-3; TRBD1 agrees at 9 bases. J gave up 5 bases and V 5 bases, and 7 bases lay outside the gene matches. Germline CDR1 reads KGHDR; CDR2 reads SFDVKD. The CDR3 is 15 residues long. The CDR3 reads CATSGRDREGDTQYF. CDR3 DNA: TGTGCCACCAGTGGACGGGACAGGGAAGGAGATACGCAGTATTTT.

V and J are TRBV10-2 and TRBJ1-5, with D unclear. Germline V gives CDR1 WSHSY, CDR2 SAAADI. The CDR3 sequence is 12 residues long. The V and J ends lost 3 bases and 7 bases respectively, with 7 bases between them. The CDR3 sequence is CASSDRPQPQHF. CDR3 nucleotides: TGCGCCAGCAGTGACAGGCCCCAGCCCCAGCATTTT.

This clone was observed a handful of times. The chain couples TRBV19 to TRBJ1-2, with a possible D match to TRBD1 (5 bases). The germline V gene encodes CDR1 LNHDA and CDR2 SQIVND (reference sequence). V lost 4 bases and J lost 3, with 15 bases in between. The CDR3 spans 15 residues. CDR3 sequence reads: CASSNTARVDYGYTF. The DNA of the CDR3 is TGTGCCAGTAGTAACACCGCCAGGGTTGACTATGGCTACACCTTC.

The chain uses TRBV10-2 and TRBJ2-7; 7 nucleotides agree with TRBD1. Germline assignment: CDR1 WSHSY and CDR2 SAAADI. The CDR3 is made up of 14 amino acids. The trim removed 6 bases at V and 2 bases at J, leaving 7 bases unmatched. DNA for the CDR3: TGCGCCAGCAGGAGTCCGGGACAGACCTACGAGCAGTACTTC. As protein: CASRSPGQTYEQYF.

This clone was counted only a few times. This chain uses TRBV6-2 or TRBV6-3 with TRBJ1-1; no clear D. Deletions cut 2 bases from V and 5 bases from J, with 9 bases between. The CDR3 length is 13 residues. The germline V gene has CDR1 MNHEY and CDR2 SVGEGT. The CDR3 here is CASSYGSGTEAFF. The CDR3 DNA reads TGTGCCAGCAGTTACGGATCCGGGACTGAAGCTTTCTTT.

The chain links TRBV5-1 to TRBJ2-7; 7 nucleotides agree with TRBD1. Germline trimming cut 0 bases from V and 5 bases from J; bases unmatched to any gene: 2. The germline V gene has CDR1 SGHRS and CDR2 YFSETQ. The CDR3 length is 13 residues. The CDR3, as DNA: TGCGCCAGCAGCTTGGGAGGGGGCAACGAGCAGTACTTC. Its protein product is CASSLGGGNEQYF.

V usage is TRBV27 and J usage is TRBJ2-1, with D unclear. The CDR3 has 14 amino acids. From germline, CDR1 is MNHEY and CDR2 SMNVEV (reference sequence). V gave up 5 bases and J gave up 10 bases, with 18 bases separating them. CDR3 region: CASSPRPWLVEQFF. CDR3 coding DNA: TGTGCCAGCAGTCCACGCCCGTGGCTTGTGGAGCAGTTCTTC.

This clone was counted between two and nine times. The chain links TRBV4-2 to TRBJ2-1, with 9 bases that match TRBD2. The junction had 18 bases not matched to a gene; V was cut back by 0 bases and J by 6 bases. CDR3 size: 20 residues. Germline-derived CDR1 and CDR2 are LGHNA and YNFKEQ. CDR3: CASSQDAGGPSPNYVNEQFF. Written as DNA, the CDR3 is TGTGCCAGCAGCCAAGACGCGGGGGGGCCATCTCCTAACTACGTCAATGAGCAGTTCTTC.

The chain recombines TRBV30 with TRBJ1-5; 8 nucleotides line up with TRBD1. CDR3 size: 17 residues. The V gene end was trimmed by 3 bases and the J gene end by 2 bases; junction bases not matched to a gene: 12. Germline CDR1 and CDR2: GTSNPN and SVGIG (reference sequence). This chain's CDR3 is CAWSSAGGDLRNQPQHF. As DNA, the CDR3 is TGTGCCTGGAGCTCGGCAGGGGGCGATCTGCGCAATCAGCCCCAGCATTTT.

The CDR3 DNA follows: TGTGCCTGGAGTGCTCAGGGGAACACTGAAGCTTTCTTT. Amino acid sequence: CAWSAQGNTEAFF. The J gene is TRBJ1-1, the V gene TRBV30, with a possible D match to TRBD1 (5 bases). V shed 1 base and J shed 1 base, with 7 bases lying between them. CDR1 is GTSNPN, CDR2 SVGIG, per germline (reference sequence). The CDR3 runs 13 residues.

V gene TRBV6-5 combines with J gene TRBJ2-1; D possibly corresponds to TRBD2 (5 bases). There are 15 residues in the CDR3. Germline lookup yields CDR1 MNHEY and CDR2 SVGAGI. V gave up 2 bases and J gave up 0 bases, with 8 bases separating them. CDR3 bases: TGTGCCAGCAGTTACGGAGGAACCTCCTACAATGAGCAGTTCTTC. It specifies CASSYGGTSYNEQFF.

The chain has TRBV9 and TRBJ1-4; possibly TRBD1 for D (6 bases). The CDR3 sequence is 16 residues long. Germline V gives CDR1 SGDLS, CDR2 YYNGEE. The germline V and J ends were trimmed by 4 bases and 7 bases, with 20 bases remaining between them. The CDR3 loop is CASSQQTGKVVEKLFF. The CDR3 nucleotides read TGTGCCAGCAGCCAACAAACAGGGAAGGTAGTTGAAAAACTGTTTTTT.

The chain's CDR3 is CASSQDLTQNYGYTF. CDR3 DNA: TGTGCCAGCAGCCAAGACCTGACTCAGAACTATGGCTACACCTTC. The gene calls are TRBV4-2 and TRBJ1-2; no definite D call. In germline, CDR1 is LGHNA, CDR2 YNFKEQ. Trimming pared 0 bases from V and 2 bases from J, leaving 10 bases between. The CDR3 extends over 15 amino acids.

This chain links TRBV4-1 with TRBJ2-7, with 8 bases fitting TRBD1. Germline V gene sequence: CDR1 MGHRA, CDR2 YSYEKL. J was trimmed by 4 bases and V by 4 bases; bases with no gene match: 21. This CDR3 contains 19 residues. CDR3 DNA sequence: TGCGCCAGCAGCCCGGCCGGGACAGGATTTGGCCCGACCCTATACGAGCAGTACTTC. Translated, it gives CASSPAGTGFGPTLYEQYF.

This sequence joins TRBV5-1 and TRBJ2-3, with a weak D call TRBD2 (5 bases). V was pared by 2 bases and J by 1 base, with 11 bases between. The germline V gene encodes CDR1 SGHRS and CDR2 YFSETQ. The CDR3 is made up of 15 amino acids. CDR3 sequence: CASSFHGVGTDTQYF. The DNA for the CDR3 is TGCGCCAGCAGCTTCCACGGGGTGGGCACAGATACGCAGTATTTT.

CDR3 residues: CASSDPGQSVGYHNEQFF. The CDR3 DNA sequence: TGTGCCAGCAGTGACCCGGGACAGTCCGTCGGGTATCACAATGAGCAGTTCTTC. The J gene is TRBJ2-1, the V gene TRBV28, with 7 bases aligning to TRBD1. This CDR3 is 18 amino acids long. Trimming at V came to 5 bases and at J to 5 bases, leaving 18 bases not matched to a gene. CDR1 MDHEN and CDR2 SYDVKM come from the germline V gene.

This clone was recorded a few times. This rearrangement joins TRBV19 to TRBJ1-1, with unresolved D. Trimming took 1 base from V and 2 from J, leaving 11 bases between them. Germline V gene sequence: CDR1 LNHDA, CDR2 SQIVND (reference sequence). This CDR3 contains 15 residues. CDR3 amino acids: CASSIGTEKNTEAFF. For the CDR3, the DNA is TGTGCCAGTAGTATAGGTACAGAGAAAAACACTGAAGCTTTCTTT.

V usage is TRBV5-1 and J usage is TRBJ2-7, with a possible D match to TRBD1 (6 bases). The germline CDR1 and CDR2 sequences are SGHRS and YFSETQ. V lost 3 bases, J lost 0 bases, and 13 bases lay in between. There are 15 residues in the CDR3. The chain's CDR3 is CASSSSTGLSYEQYF. CDR3 coding DNA: TGCGCCAGCAGCTCCTCGACAGGACTCTCCTACGAGCAGTACTTC.

The gene calls are TRBV10-2 and TRBJ2-2; 9 bases align to TRBD2. Germline values: CDR1 WSHSY, CDR2 SAAADI. V shed 2 bases and J 8 bases; nucleotides not matched to a gene: 12. The CDR3 runs to 17 residues. The CDR3 is CASSETSSGRSEGELFF. The CDR3 DNA follows: TGCGCCAGCAGTGAGACTTCGAGCGGGAGGAGTGAAGGGGAGCTGTTTTTT.

V is TRBV5-1 and J is TRBJ2-7, with 8 positions matching TRBD1. With 0 bases clipped from V and 5 bases from J, the junction kept 7 bases outside the gene matches. The CDR3 is made up of 15 amino acids. CDR1 and CDR2 from the germline V gene are SGHRS and YFSETQ. The CDR3 region has the DNA TGCGCCAGCAGCTTGGCCGGAGGACAGGGCCACGAGCAGTACTTC. Translating it yields CASSLAGGQGHEQYF.

The chain recombines TRBV7-2 with TRBJ2-3; TRBD2 matches 7 bases. V was pared by 7 bases and J by 2 bases, with 3 bases of the junction left unmatched. Germline CDR1 reads SGHTA; CDR2 reads FQGNSA. The CDR3 has 13 residues. CDR3 sequence reads: CASTRLATDTQYF. The CDR3 DNA sequence: TGTGCCAGCACCAGACTAGCCACAGATACGCAGTATTTT.

The chain combines TRBV7-9 with TRBJ1-2; D unclear. This CDR3 is built from 12 residues. Germline V CDR1 and CDR2: SEHNR, FQNEAQ (reference sequence). V shed 3 bases and J shed 7 bases, with 9 bases lying between them. The CDR3 sequence is CASSFGETGYTF. The DNA for the CDR3 is TGTGCCAGCAGCTTCGGAGAGACTGGCTACACCTTC.